This is a list of T cell receptor beta chains from one sample in a study of cytomegalovirus exposure and HLA in healthy donors. Clones were sequenced by immunoSEQ multiplex PCR, and TCRdb holds only the in-frame ones, with some missing. Here the sample spans about 190,000 clones, around 80% being singletons. The sample consisted of PBMCs. These receptors came from a woman aged 40 to 50 in good health and CMV-seronegative. Both conserved end residues are trimmed from each CDR3. Only some rows state a clone size, as once, few, many or a class for expanded clones.

ASSELAVGADTQY,few,TRBV25-1
SVLLAGGSSEQY,NA,TRBV29-1
ASSQEQVGNQPQH,NA,TRBV4-1
ASSPGGPNTEAF,once,TRBV18
ASSPQSAKNTEAF,NA,TRBV7-2
ASSIPGTSGDTGELF,NA,TRBV19
ASGWTGFDQPQH,NA,TRBV28
ASSLRGQRTEAF,NA,TRBV27
ASSGTGLHYEQY,NA,TRBV10-1
ARTQTNSYTEAF,NA,TRBV5-3
ASSSYDRGPGQPQH,NA,TRBV27
ASSPNPGGGYGYT,NA,TRBV5-4
ASSSRGGGFNEQF,NA,TRBV7-3
ASSYPLAGAGELF,NA,TRBV6-5
ASSLFGESNTGELF,NA,TRBV27
ASSLGLAGVTDTQY,NA,TRBV5-1
ASSLGQGGYEQY,NA,TRBV7-7
ASSHTGTGAGELF,NA,TRBV4-3
ASSSPTGTPEAF,once,TRBV6-6
ASSPGGQGSREQY,few,TRBV11-1
ATTLTGTGDEKLF,NA,TRBV2
ASSYPEGEQF,NA,TRBV6-6
ASSLGDRIPL,NA,TRBV11-3
ASGTDGGQPQH,few,TRBV6-5
ASSLEVPGMGGYT,NA,TRBV7-8
ASSVTSISYNEQF,NA,TRBV9
ASSRLAGRSSYNEQF,NA,TRBV19
ASSKVLQGANEKLF,NA,TRBV21-1
ASSLPEGADTQY,NA,TRBV7-2
ASSLDSGPTSSYNEQF,few,TRBV5-1
ASSSGTGWSLEAF,NA,TRBV5-1
ASSENRGDTGELF,NA,TRBV2
ASSPLSSTDTQY,NA,TRBV7-9
ASGLVAGQGIAGN,NA,TRBV12-5
ASSNSGTGSYNEQF,NA,TRBV19
ASSGGLAPLREQF,once,TRBV27
ASSQEAGTNTEAF,NA,TRBV4-2
AWDFSPGELF,once,TRBV30
ASSRARDTEAF,NA,TRBV7-8
ASSLASDSSQY,NA,TRBV5-1
ASRWTANYGYT,NA,TRBV5-8